This TCR beta chain was documented in a study of T cell changes during pregnancy in multiple sclerosis. Some clones are missing from TCRdb's copy, which holds only in-frame ones; the method was immunoSEQ multiplex PCR. The sample records about 44,000 clones, roughly 92% being singletons. Germline V gene sequence: CDR1 LNHDA, CDR2 SQIVND (reference sequence). The CDR3 consists of 22 residues. Trimming removed 1 base at V and 5 bases at J, with 33 bases between. This sample comprised CD4+ T cells from peripheral blood mononuclear cells, obtained in the first trimester of pregnancy. The TCR comes from a female donor with multiple sclerosis, enrolled in a pregnancy study. V is TRBV19 and J is TRBJ2-1, with D tentatively TRBD2 (8 bases). The CDR3 loop reads CASSIARGGTLREGPIDNEQFF. The CDR3, as DNA: TGTGCCAGTAGTATAGCTCGAGGGGGCACTTTACGGGAGGGCCCTATCGACAATGAGCAGTTCTTC. The whole variable domain, filled in from reference TRBV19 and TRBJ2-1, reads DGGITQSPKYLFRKEGQNVTLSCEQNLNHDAMYWYRQDPGQGLRLIYYSQIVNDFQKGDIAEGYSVSREKKESFPLTVTSAQKNPTAFYLCASSIARGGTLREGPIDNEQFFGPGTRLTVL.